This is a list of T cell receptor beta chains from one sample in a study of beta chain features in type 1 diabetes. Repertoires were generated with immunoSEQ multiplex PCR, while TCRdb's copy carries only in-frame clones and drops some. The table shows approximately 360,000 clones, with approximately 12% occurring only once. The sample comprised naive CD4+ T cells from blood. The receptors here all came from a woman in her late teens or twenties with type 1 diabetes. The conserved cysteine and the conserved F or W are not part of the CDR3 here. The listing skips clone size in some rows; elsewhere it reads once, few, many or a size class.

>.|TRBV29-1|TRBJ1-1|11
SAQTGGHTEAF
>.|TRBV6-5|TRBJ2-2|12
ASTQGADTGELF
>.|TRBV7-8|TRBJ2-1|13
ASSLERVPSGEQF
>few|TRBV19|TRBJ1-2|11
ASRPSGVYGYT
>.|TRBV7-9|TRBJ2-3|16
ASSFPNSWTGGLDTQY
>few|TRBV18|TRBJ2-1|14
ASSPRTGAGYGEQF
>.|TRBV28|TRBJ2-7|13
ASSSPSGRADEQY
>few|TRBV18|TRBJ2-7|14
ASSPLGGQGLTEQY
>.|TRBV12-5|TRBJ2-5|12
ASGLGANQETQY
>.|TRBV5-1|TRBJ2-3|13
ASSLVGLATDTQY
>.|TRBV7-2|TRBJ1-5|13
ASSLGPQSNQPQH
>few|TRBV18|TRBJ2-7|10
ASSDTGLEQY
>.|TRBV4-1|TRBJ1-3|12
ASSQAGAGNTIY
>.|TRBV28|TRBJ1-5|10
ASSLLNQPQH
>.|TRBV28|TRBJ1-2|13
ASRTPRTANYGYT
>.|TRBV9|TRBJ2-2|14
ASSSKLAANTGELF
>few|TRBV29-1|TRBJ2-1|12
SVAFDPAINEQF
>.|TRBV6-5|TRBJ2-5|14
ASSYGLAGGQETQY
>few|TRBV11-3|TRBJ2-3|14
ASSLDHGTGADTQY
>.|TRBV30|TRBJ2-5|10
AWEEPQETQY
>few|TRBV7-2|TRBJ2-1|13
ASSLVRGAYNEQF
>few|TRBV7-2|TRBJ1-1|10
ASSQARNRAF
>.|TRBV5-1|TRBJ2-7|13
ASSLEDRDFNEQY
>.|TRBV29-1|TRBJ2-2|12
SVSRDRNTGELF
>few|TRBV19|TRBJ2-1|13
ASSNSGFSYNEQF
>.|TRBV9|TRBJ2-1|10
ASSGSSPEQF
>few|TRBV11-3|TRBJ1-2|9
ASSNLYGYT
>few|TRBV28|TRBJ2-3|14
ASSLSASGNTDTQY
>.|TRBV19|TRBJ1-1|11
ASLTALNTEAF
>.|TRBV28|TRBJ2-1|12
ASGQRGSYNEQF
>.|TRBV18|TRBJ1-2|13
ASSPLAGINYGYT
>.|TRBV19|TRBJ2-7|15
ASSIEAGTASSYEQY
>.|TRBV7-9|TRBJ1-3|14
ASSTTGINSGNTIY